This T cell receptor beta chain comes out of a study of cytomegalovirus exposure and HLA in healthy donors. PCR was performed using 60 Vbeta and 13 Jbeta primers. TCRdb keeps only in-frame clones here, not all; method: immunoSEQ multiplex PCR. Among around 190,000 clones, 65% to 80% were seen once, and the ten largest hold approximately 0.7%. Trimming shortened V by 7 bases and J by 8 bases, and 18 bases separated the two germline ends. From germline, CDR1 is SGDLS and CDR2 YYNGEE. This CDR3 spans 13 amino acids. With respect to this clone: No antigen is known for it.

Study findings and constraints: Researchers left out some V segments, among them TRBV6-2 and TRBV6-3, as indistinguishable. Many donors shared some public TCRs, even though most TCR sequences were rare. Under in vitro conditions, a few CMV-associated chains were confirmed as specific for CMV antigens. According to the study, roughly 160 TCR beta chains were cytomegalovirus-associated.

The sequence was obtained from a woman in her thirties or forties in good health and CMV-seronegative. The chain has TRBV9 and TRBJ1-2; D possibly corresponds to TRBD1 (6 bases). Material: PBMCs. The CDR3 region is CASSATHRDGYTF. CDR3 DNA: TGTGCCAGCTCGGCAACCCACAGGGACGGCTACACCTTC.